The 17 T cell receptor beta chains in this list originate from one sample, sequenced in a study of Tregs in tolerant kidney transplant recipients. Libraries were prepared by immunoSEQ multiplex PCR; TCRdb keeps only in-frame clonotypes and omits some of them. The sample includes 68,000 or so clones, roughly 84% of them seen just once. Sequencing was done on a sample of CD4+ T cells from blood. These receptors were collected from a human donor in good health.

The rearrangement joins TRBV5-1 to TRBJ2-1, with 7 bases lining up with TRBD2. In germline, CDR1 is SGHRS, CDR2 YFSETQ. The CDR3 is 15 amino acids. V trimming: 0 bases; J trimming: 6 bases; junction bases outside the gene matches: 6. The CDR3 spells CASSLVASGGNEQFF. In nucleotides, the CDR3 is TGCGCCAGCAGCTTGGTCGCTAGCGGCGGCAATGAGCAGTTCTTC. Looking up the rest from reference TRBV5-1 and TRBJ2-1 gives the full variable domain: KAGVTQTPRYLIKTRGQQVTLSCSPISGHRSVSWYQQTPGQGLQFLFEYFSETQRNKGNFPGRFSGRQFSNSRSEMNVSTLELGDSALYLCASSLVASGGNEQFFGPGTRLTVL.

This chain's CDR3 is CASSSGGGNQPQHF. CDR3 in DNA: TGCGCCAGCAGCTCAGGCGGGGGCAATCAGCCCCAGCATTTT. The chain combines TRBV5-1 with TRBJ1-5; no clear D. The CDR3 extends over 14 amino acids. V was clipped by 3 bases and J by 2 bases, with 9 bases between them. Germline V lookup: CDR1 SGHRS, CDR2 YFSETQ. Based on the CDR3 plus reference TRBV5-1 and TRBJ1-5, the full variable domain is KAGVTQTPRYLIKTRGQQVTLSCSPISGHRSVSWYQQTPGQGLQFLFEYFSETQRNKGNFPGRFSGRQFSNSRSEMNVSTLELGDSALYLCASSSGGGNQPQHFGDGTRLSIL.

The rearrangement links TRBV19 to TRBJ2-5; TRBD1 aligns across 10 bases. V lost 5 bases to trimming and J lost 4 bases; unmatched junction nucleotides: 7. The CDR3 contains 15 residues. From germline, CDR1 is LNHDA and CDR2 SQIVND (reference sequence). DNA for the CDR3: TGTGCCAGTAGTCCCGGGACAGGGGAGACAGAGACCCAGTACTTC. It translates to CASSPGTGETETQYF.

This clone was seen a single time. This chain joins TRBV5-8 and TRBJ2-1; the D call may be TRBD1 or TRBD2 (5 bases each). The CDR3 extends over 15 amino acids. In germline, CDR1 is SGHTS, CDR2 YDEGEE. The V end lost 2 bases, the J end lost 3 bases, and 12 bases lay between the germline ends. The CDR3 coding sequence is TGTGCCAGCAGCTTCCTCGAGAGGGGCTACAATGAGCAGTTCTTC. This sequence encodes CASSFLERGYNEQFF.

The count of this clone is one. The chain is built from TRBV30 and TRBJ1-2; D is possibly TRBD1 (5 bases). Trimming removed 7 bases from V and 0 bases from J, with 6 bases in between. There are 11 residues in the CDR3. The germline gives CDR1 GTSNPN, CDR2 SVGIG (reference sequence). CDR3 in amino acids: CASTANYGYTF. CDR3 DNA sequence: TGTGCCTCGACAGCTAACTATGGCTACACCTTC. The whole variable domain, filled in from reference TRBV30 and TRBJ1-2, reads SQTIHQWPATLVQPVGSPLSLECTVEGTSNPNLYWYRQAAGRGLQLLFYSVGIGQISSEVPQNLSASRPQDRQFILSSKKLLLSDSGFYLCASTANYGYTFGSGTRLTVV.

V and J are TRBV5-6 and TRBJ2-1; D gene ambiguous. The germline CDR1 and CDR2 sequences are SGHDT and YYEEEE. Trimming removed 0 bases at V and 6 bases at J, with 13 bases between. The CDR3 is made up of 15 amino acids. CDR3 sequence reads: CASSLVAAPSNEQFF. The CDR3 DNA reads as TGTGCCAGCAGCTTGGTAGCAGCCCCCAGCAATGAGCAGTTCTTC.

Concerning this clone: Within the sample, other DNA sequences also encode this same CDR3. The CDR3 spells CASRGRSYEQYF. Here the CDR3 DNA reads TGTGCCAGCCGGGGGAGGTCCTACGAGCAGTACTTC. The chain joins TRBV2 to TRBJ2-7; possibly TRBD2 for D (6 bases). The CDR3 extends over 12 amino acids. Germline CDR1 reads SNHLY; CDR2 reads FYNNEI. The V and J ends lost 8 bases and 1 base respectively, with 9 bases between them. Combining the CDR3 with reference TRBV2 and TRBJ2-7 gives the whole variable domain EPEVTQTPSHQVTQMGQEVILRCVPISNHLYFYWYRQILGQKVEFLVSFYNNEISEKSEIFDDQFSVERPDGSNFTLKIRSTKLEDSAMYFCASRGRSYEQYFGPGTRLTVT.

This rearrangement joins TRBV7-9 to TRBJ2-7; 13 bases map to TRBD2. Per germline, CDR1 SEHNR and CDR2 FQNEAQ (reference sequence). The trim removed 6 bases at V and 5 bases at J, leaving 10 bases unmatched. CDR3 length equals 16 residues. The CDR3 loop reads CASRPTSGRAENEQYF. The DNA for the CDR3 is TGTGCCAGCAGGCCTACTAGCGGGAGGGCTGAAAACGAGCAGTACTTC. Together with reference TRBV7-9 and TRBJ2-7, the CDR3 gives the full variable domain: DTGVSQNPRHKITKRGQNVTFRCDPISEHNRLYWYRQTLGQGPEFLTYFQNEAQLEKSRLLSDRFSAERPKGSFSTLEIQRTEQGDSAMYLCASRPTSGRAENEQYFGPGTRLTVT.

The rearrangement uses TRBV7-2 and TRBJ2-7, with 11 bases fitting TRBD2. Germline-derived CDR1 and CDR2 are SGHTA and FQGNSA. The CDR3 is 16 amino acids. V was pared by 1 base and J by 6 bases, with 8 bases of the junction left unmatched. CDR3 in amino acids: CASSLGTSGHILEQYF. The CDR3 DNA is TGTGCCAGCAGCTTAGGGACTAGCGGGCATATCCTCGAGCAGTACTTC.

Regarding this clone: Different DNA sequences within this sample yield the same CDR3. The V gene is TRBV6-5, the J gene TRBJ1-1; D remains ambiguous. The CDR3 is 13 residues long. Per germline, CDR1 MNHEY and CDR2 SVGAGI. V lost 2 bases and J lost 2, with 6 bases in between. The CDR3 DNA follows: TGTGCCAGCAGTTACGTACCAAACACTGAAGCTTTCTTT. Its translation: CASSYVPNTEAFF.

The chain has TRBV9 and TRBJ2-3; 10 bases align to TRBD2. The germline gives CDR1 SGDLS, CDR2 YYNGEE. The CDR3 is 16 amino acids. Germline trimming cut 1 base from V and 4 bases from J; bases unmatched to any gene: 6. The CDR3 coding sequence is TGTGCCAGCAGCGTAATATCTAGCGGGAGTGCAGATACGCAGTATTTT. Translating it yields CASSVISSGSADTQYF.

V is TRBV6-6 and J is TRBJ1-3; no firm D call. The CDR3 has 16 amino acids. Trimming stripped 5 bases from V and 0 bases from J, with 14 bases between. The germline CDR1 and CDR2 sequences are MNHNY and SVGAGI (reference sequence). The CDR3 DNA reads TGTGCCAGCAGTACCCCACTCGGATCCTCTGGAAACACCATATATTTT. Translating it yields CASSTPLGSSGNTIYF.

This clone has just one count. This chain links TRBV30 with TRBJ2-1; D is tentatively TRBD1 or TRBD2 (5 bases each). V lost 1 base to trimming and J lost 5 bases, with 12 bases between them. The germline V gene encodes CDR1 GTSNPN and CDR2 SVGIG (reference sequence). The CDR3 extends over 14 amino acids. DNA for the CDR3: TGTGCCTGGAGTGCGGGCACGGGACACAATGAGCAGTTCTTC. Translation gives CAWSAGTGHNEQFF.

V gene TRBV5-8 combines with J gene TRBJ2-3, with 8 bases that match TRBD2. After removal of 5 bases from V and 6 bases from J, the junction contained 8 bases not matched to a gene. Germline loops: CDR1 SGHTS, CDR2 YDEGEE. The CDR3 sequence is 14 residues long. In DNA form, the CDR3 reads TGTGCCAGCAGGTTTACGGGGGGGGTCGATACGCAGTATTTT. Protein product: CASRFTGGVDTQYF.

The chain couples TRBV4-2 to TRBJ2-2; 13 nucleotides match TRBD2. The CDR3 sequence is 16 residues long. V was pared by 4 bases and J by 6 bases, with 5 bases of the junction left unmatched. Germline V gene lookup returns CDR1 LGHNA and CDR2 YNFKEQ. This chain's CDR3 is CASSPGTSGISGELFF. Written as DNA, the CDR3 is TGTGCCAGCAGCCCTGGGACTAGCGGGATCTCCGGGGAGCTGTTTTTT.

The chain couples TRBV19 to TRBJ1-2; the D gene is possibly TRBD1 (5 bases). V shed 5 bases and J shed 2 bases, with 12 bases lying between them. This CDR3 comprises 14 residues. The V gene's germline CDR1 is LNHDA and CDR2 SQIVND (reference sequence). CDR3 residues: CASSAGTKNYGYTF. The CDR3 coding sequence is TGTGCCAGTAGTGCCGGGACGAAGAACTATGGCTACACCTTC.

The DNA of the CDR3 is TGTGCCATCAGTGAGTTGCGTTCCGACAGAGGTCAGCCCCAGCATTTT. This sequence encodes CAISELRSDRGQPQHF. The chain couples TRBV10-3 to TRBJ1-5; the D gene is possibly TRBD1 (5 bases). This CDR3 spans 16 amino acids. Germline CDR1 reads ENHRY; CDR2 reads SYGVKD. The germline V and J ends were trimmed by 1 base and 6 bases, with 16 bases remaining between them.